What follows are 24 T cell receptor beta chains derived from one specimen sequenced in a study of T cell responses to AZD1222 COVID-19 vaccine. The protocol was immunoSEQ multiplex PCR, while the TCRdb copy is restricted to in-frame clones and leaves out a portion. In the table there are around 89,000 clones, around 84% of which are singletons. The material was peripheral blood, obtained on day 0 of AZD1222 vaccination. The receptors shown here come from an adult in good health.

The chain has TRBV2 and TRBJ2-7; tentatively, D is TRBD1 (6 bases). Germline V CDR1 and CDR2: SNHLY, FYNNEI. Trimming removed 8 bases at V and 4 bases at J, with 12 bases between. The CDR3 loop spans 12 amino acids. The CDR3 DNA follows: TGTGCCAGCGTCCTTCAGGGGTACGAGCAGTACTTC. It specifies CASVLQGYEQYF.

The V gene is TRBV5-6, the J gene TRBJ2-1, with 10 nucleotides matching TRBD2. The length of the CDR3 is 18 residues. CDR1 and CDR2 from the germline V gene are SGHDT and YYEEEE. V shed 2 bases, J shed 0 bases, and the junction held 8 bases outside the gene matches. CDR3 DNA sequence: TGTGCCAGCAGCTTCGGGCTAGCGGGGGAGAGCTCCTACAATGAGCAGTTCTTC. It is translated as CASSFGLAGESSYNEQFF.

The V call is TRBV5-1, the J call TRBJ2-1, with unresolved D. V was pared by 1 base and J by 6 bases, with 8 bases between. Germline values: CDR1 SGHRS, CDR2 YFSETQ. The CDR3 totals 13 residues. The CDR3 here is CASSLSHGNEQFF. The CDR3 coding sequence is TGCGCCAGCAGCTTGTCACACGGCAATGAGCAGTTCTTC.

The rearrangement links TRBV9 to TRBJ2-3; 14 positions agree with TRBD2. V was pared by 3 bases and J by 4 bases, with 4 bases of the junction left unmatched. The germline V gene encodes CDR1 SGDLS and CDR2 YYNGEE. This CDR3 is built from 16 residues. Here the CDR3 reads CASSARLAGGADTQYF. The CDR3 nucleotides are TGTGCCAGCAGCGCCCGACTAGCGGGGGGGGCAGATACGCAGTATTTT.

CDR3 region: CAWTPEANQPQHF. The CDR3 coding sequence is TGTGCCTGGACCCCAGAGGCAAATCAGCCCCAGCATTTT. The chain is built from TRBV30 and TRBJ1-5; no clear D. Germline V gene data show CDR1 as GTSNPN and CDR2 as SVGIG (reference sequence). Trimming stripped 4 bases from V and 4 bases from J, with 11 bases between. There are 13 residues in the CDR3. Complete variable domain (other parts from reference TRBV30 and TRBJ1-5): SQTIHQWPATLVQPVGSPLSLECTVEGTSNPNLYWYRQAAGRGLQLLFYSVGIGQISSEVPQNLSASRPQDRQFILSSKKLLLSDSGFYLCAWTPEANQPQHFGDGTRLSIL.

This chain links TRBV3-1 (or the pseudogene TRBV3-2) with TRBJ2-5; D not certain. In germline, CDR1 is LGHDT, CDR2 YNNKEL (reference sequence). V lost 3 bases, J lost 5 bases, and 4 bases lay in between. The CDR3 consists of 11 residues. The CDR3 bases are TGTGCCAGCAGCCACCTCGAGACCCAGTACTTC. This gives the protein CASSHLETQYF.

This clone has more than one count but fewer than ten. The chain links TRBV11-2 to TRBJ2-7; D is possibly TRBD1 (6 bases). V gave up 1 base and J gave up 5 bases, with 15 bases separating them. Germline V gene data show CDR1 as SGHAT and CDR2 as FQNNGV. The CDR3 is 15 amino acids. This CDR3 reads CASSLAGGRNDEQYF. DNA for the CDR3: TGTGCCAGCAGCTTAGCTGGGGGCCGTAACGACGAGCAGTACTTC.

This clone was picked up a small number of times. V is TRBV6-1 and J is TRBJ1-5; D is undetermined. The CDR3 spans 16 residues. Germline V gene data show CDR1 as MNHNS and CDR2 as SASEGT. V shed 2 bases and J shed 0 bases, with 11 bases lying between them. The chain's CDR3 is CASSELTANSNQPQHF. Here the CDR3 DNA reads TGTGCCAGCAGTGAACTTACAGCAAATAGCAATCAGCCCCAGCATTTT.

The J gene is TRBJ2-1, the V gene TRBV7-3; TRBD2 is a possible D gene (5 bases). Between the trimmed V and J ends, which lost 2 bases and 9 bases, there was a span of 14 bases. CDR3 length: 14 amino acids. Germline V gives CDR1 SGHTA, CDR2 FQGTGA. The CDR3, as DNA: TGTGCCAGCAGCTTATCCGCTAGCCGAAGTGAGCAGTTCTTC. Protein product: CASSLSASRSEQFF. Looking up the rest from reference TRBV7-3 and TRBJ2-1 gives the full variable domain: GAGVSQTPSNKVTEKGKYVELRCDPISGHTALYWYRQSLGQGPEFLIYFQGTGAADDSGLPNDRFFAVRPEGSVSTLKIQRTERGDSAVYLCASSLSASRSEQFFGPGTRLTVL.

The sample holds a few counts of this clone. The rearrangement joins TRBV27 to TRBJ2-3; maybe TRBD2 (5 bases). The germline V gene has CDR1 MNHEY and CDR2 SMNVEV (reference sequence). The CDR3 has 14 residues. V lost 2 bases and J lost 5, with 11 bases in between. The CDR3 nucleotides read TGTGCCAGCAGTTTAAACTCACTAGGAGATACGCAGTATTTT. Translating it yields CASSLNSLGDTQYF.

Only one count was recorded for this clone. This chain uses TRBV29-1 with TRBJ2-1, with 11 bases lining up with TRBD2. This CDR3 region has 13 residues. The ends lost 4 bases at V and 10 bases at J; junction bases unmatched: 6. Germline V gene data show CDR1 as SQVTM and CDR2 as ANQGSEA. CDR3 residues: CSVGVAGGGEQFF. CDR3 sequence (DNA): TGCAGCGTTGGAGTAGCGGGAGGGGGAGAGCAGTTCTTC.

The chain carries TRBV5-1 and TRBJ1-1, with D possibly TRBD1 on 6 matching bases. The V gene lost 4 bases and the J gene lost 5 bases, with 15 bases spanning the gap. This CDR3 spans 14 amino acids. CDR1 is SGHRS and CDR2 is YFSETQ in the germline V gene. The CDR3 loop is CASSLQGRETEAFF. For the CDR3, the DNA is TGCGCCAGCAGCCTCCAGGGGAGGGAGACTGAAGCTTTCTTT.

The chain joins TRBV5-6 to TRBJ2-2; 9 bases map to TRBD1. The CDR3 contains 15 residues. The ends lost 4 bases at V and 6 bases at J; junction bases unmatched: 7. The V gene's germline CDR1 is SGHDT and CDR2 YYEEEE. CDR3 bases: TGTGCCAGCAGCGGAGGACAGGGGAAAGCCGGGGAGCTGTTTTTT. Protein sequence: CASSGGQGKAGELFF. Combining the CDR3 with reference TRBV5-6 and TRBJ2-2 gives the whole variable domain DAGVTQSPTHLIKTRGQQVTLRCSPKSGHDTVSWYQQALGQGPQFIFQYYEEEERQRGNFPDRFSGHQFPNYSSELNVNALLLGDSALYLCASSGGQGKAGELFFGEGSRLTVL.

CDR3 sequence: CASSREPIQGFIYNEQFF. Here the CDR3 DNA reads TGTGCCAGTAGTAGAGAGCCCATCCAGGGTTTTATCTACAATGAGCAGTTCTTC. J is TRBJ2-1 and V is TRBV19; D is perhaps TRBD1 (5 bases). Germline values: CDR1 LNHDA, CDR2 SQIVND (reference sequence). V was cut by 4 bases and J by 3 bases, with 22 bases left in between. There are 18 residues in the CDR3.

The chain's CDR3 is CASSAGGPYNEQFF. In nucleotides, the CDR3 is TGTGCCAGCAGTGCTGGGGGACCCTACAATGAGCAGTTCTTC. The chain links TRBV2 to TRBJ2-1; D is possibly TRBD1 or TRBD2 (5 bases each). The CDR3 spans 14 residues. Trimming removed 4 bases from V and 2 bases from J, with 9 bases in between. In germline, CDR1 is SNHLY, CDR2 FYNNEI. Looking up the rest from reference TRBV2 and TRBJ2-1 gives the full variable domain: EPEVTQTPSHQVTQMGQEVILRCVPISNHLYFYWYRQILGQKVEFLVSFYNNEISEKSEIFDDQFSVERPDGSNFTLKIRSTKLEDSAMYFCASSAGGPYNEQFFGPGTRLTVL.

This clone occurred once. The CDR3 reads CASSELSVDTIYF. The CDR3 DNA sequence: TGTGCCAGCAGTGAATTGTCGGTGGACACCATATATTTT. The V call is TRBV2, the J call TRBJ1-3, with no clear D. Germline V gives CDR1 SNHLY, CDR2 FYNNEI. The CDR3 has 13 residues. Trimming removed 2 bases at V and 8 bases at J, with 10 bases between.

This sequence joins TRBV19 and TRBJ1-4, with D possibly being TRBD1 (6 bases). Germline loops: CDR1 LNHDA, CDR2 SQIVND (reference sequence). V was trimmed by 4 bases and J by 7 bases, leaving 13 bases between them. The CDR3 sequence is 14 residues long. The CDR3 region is CASSKDRVAEKLFF. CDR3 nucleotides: TGTGCCAGTAGTAAGGACAGAGTCGCTGAAAAACTGTTTTTT.

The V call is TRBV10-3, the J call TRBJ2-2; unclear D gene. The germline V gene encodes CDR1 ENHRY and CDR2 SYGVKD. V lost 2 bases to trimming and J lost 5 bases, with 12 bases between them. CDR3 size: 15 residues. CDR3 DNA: TGTGCCATCAGTGAGCCGGGCCGCGGTACCGGGGAGCTGTTTTTT. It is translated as CAISEPGRGTGELFF.

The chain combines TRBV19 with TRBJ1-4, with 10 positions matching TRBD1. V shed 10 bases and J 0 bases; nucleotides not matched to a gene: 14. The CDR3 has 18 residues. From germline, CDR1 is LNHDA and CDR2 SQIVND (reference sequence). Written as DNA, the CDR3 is TGTGCCACCCGGGACAGGGGCGACGGTGAGGCAACTAATGAAAAACTGTTTTTT. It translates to CATRDRGDGEATNEKLFF.

The CDR3 sequence: CASSLVSSGRLLSYEQYF. As DNA, the CDR3 is TGTGCCAGCAGCTTAGTATCTAGCGGGAGGCTCCTCTCCTACGAGCAGTACTTC. The chain is built from TRBV11-2 and TRBJ2-7; 11 nucleotides align to TRBD2. The germline V gene has CDR1 SGHAT and CDR2 FQNNGV. The CDR3 contains 18 residues. V was clipped by 1 base and J by 0 bases; unmatched bases: 8.

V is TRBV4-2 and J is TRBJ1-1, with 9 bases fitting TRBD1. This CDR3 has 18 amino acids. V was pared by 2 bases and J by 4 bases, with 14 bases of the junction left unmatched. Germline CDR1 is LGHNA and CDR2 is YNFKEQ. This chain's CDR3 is CASSQPPGQGRFSTEAFF. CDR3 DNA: TGTGCCAGCAGCCAACCTCCGGGACAGGGCAGATTCAGCACTGAAGCTTTCTTT.

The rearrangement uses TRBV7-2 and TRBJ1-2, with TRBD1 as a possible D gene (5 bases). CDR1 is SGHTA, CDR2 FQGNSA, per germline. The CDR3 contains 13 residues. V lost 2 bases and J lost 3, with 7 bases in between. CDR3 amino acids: CASSLPTDYGYTF. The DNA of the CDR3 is TGTGCCAGCAGCTTACCGACAGACTATGGCTACACCTTC.

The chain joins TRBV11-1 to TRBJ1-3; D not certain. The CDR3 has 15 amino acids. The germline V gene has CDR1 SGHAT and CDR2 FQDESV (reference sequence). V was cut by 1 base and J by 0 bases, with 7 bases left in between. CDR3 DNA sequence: TGTGCCAGCAGCTTAGGAGCAATCTCTGGAAACACCATATATTTT. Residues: CASSLGAISGNTIYF.

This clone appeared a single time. The CDR3 loop is CASLDSGTDTQYF. The DNA of the CDR3 is TGTGCCAGCCTGGACTCAGGGACAGATACGCAGTATTTT. The V call is TRBV25-1, the J call TRBJ2-3; D assignment may be TRBD1 or TRBD2 (5 bases each). With 8 bases removed from V and 3 bases from J, the gap between germline ends came to 12 bases. The CDR3 extends over 13 amino acids. Per the germline V gene, CDR1 is MGHDK and CDR2 is SYGVNS.